The entry below describes one T cell receptor beta chain. What it recognizes is unknown. These data belong to a study of cytomegalovirus exposure and HLA in healthy donors. Study-wide results and limits: Versus the roughly 700-donor mean, an Asian-associated ancestry cluster reportedly showed fewer N-insertions in a later analysis. Being productive about 87% or about 30% of the time was typical of most TCR beta V segments in an earlier analysis. Later analysis demonstrated an association between a missense DCLRE1C variant and TCR beta V- and J-gene trimming.

PCR employed 60 Vbeta and 13 Jbeta primers. This table comes from immunoSEQ multiplex PCR, and its TCRdb copy is limited to in-frame clones, with some not included. The sample records over 100,000 clones, about 77% being singletons. Per the germline V gene, CDR1 is MRHNA and CDR2 is SNTAGT. This CDR3 is built from 15 residues. Trimming removed 0 bases from V and 8 bases from J, with 16 bases in between. Material: PBMCs. The chain links TRBV6-4 to TRBJ1-2; TRBD1 might be the D (6 bases). The clonotype originates from a middle-aged woman in good health and CMV-seronegative. CDR3 protein: CASSDSAGVVRGYTF. Written as DNA, the CDR3 is TGTGCCAGCAGTGACTCTGCAGGGGTGGTGAGGGGCTACACCTTC.